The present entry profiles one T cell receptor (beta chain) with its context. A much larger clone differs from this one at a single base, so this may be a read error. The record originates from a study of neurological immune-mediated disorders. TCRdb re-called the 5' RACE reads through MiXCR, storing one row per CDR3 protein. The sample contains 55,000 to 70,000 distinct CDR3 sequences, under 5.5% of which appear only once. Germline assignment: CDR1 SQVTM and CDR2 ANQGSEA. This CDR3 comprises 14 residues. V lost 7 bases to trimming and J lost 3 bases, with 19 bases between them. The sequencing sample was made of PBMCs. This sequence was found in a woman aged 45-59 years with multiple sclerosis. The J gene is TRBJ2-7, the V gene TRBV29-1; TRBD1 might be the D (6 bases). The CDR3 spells CSALSGHGDYEQYF. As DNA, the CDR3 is TGCAGCGCTTTATCGGGACATGGGGACTACGAGCAGTACTTC.